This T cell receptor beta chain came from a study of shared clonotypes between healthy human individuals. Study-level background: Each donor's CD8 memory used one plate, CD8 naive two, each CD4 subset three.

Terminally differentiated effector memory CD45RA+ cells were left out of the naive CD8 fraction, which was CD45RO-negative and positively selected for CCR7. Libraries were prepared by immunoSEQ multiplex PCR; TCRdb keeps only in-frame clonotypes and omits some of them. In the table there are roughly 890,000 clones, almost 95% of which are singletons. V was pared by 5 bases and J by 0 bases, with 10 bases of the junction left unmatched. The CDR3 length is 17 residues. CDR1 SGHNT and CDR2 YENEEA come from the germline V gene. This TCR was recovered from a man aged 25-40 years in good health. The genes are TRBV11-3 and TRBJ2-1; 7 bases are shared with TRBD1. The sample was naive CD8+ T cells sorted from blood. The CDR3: CASSLGPGQSSYNEQFF. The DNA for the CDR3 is TGTGCCAGCAGCCTCGGACCGGGACAGAGCTCCTACAATGAGCAGTTCTTC. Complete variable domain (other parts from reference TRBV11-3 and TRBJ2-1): EAGVVQSPRYKIIEKKQPVAFWCNPISGHNTLYWYLQNLGQGPELLIRYENEEAVDDSQLPKDRFSAERLKGVDSTLKIQPAELGDSAVYLCASSLGPGQSSYNEQFFGPGTRLTVL.